Detailed here is one T cell receptor (beta chain). The antigen is undetermined. The germline CDR1 and CDR2 sequences are LGHNA and YSLEER. The CDR3 contains 16 residues. With V trimmed by 2 bases and J by 2 bases, 8 bases remained unmatched. This sample was included in a study of cytomegalovirus exposure and HLA in healthy donors. General study results and limits: Later analysis placed DRB1 highest and HLA-C lowest in TCR association rates, which differed by HLA locus.

Use of 60 Vbeta and 13 Jbeta primers characterized the PCR. Produced via immunoSEQ multiplex PCR; TCRdb's table is partial and in-frame only. The sample includes about 140,000 clones, around four fifths of them seen just once. The TCR was taken from a male donor in good health and CMV-seronegative. The V and J genes are TRBV4-3 and TRBJ2-7; 8 bases match TRBD1. The specimen sequenced was PBMCs. CDR3 nucleotides: TGCGCCAGCAGCCAACGCCCGGGACAGGCCGCCTACGAGCAGTACTTC. This sequence encodes CASSQRPGQAAYEQYF.